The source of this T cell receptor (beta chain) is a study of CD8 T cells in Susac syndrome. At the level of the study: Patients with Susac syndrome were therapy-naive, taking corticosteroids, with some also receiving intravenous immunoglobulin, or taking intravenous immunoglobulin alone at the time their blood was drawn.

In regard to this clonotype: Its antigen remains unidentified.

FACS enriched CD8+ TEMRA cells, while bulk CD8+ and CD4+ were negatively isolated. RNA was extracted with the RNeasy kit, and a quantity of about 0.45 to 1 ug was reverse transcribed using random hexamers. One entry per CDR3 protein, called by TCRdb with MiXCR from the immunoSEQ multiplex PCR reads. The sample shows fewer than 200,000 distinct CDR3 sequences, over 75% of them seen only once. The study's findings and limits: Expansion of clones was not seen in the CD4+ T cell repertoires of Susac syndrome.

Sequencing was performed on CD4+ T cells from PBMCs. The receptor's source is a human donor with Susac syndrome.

This CDR3 reads CASSQNPGTAGTDTQYF. In DNA, the CDR3 is TGTGCCAGCAGCCAGAATCCCGGGACCGCCGGCACAGATACGCAGTATTTT. This chain connects TRBV5-4 to TRBJ2-3; D possibly uses TRBD1 or TRBD2 (5 bases each). CDR1 SGHNT and CDR2 YYREEE come from the germline V gene (reference sequence). The CDR3 is 17 residues long. Between the trimmed V and J ends, which lost 4 bases and 1 base, there was a span of 19 bases. The full variable domain, its missing parts supplied by reference TRBV5-4 and TRBJ2-3, is ETGVTQSPTHLIKTRGQQVTLRCSSQSGHNTVSWYQQALGQGPQFIFQYYREEENGRGNFPPRFSGLQFPNYSSELNVNALELDDSALYLCASSQNPGTAGTDTQYFGPGTRLTVL.